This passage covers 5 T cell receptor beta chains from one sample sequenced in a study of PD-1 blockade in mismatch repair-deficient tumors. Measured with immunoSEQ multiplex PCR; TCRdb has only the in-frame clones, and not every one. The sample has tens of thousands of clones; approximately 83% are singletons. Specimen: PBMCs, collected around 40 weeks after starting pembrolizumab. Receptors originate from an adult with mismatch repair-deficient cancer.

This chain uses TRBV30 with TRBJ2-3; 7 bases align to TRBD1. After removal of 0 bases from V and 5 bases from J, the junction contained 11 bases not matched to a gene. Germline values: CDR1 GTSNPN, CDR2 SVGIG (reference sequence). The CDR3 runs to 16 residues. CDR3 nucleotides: TGTGCCTGGAGTGTGGAGACAGGGAAGGGTCGAGATACGCAGTATTTT. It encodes CAWSVETGKGRDTQYF.

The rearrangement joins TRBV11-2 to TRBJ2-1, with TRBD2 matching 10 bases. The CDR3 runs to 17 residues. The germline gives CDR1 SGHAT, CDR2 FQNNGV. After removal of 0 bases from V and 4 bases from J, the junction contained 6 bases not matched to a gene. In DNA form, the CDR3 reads TGTGCCAGCAGCTTAGAGGCCGGGACTAGCGCTTACAATGAGCAGTTCTTC. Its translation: CASSLEAGTSAYNEQFF.

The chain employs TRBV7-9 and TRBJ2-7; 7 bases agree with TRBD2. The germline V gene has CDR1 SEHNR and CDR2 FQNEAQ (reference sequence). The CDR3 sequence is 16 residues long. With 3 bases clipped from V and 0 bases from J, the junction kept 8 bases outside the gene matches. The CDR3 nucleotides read TGTGCCAGCAGCTTGGGTCTAGCGGCAAGCTCCTACGAGCAGTACTTC. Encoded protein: CASSLGLAASSYEQYF.

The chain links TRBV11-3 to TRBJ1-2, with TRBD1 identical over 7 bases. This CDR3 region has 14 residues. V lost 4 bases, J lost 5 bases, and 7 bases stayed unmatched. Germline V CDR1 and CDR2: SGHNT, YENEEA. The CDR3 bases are TGTGCCAGCAGCTCCCCCGGGACAGCGTATGGCTACACCTTC. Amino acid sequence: CASSSPGTAYGYTF.

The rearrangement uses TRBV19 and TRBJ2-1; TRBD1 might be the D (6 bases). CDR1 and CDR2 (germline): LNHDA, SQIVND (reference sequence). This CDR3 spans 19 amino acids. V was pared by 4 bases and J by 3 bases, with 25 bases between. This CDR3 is CASSKGTRLGVSDYNEQFF. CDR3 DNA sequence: TGTGCCAGTAGTAAAGGGACAAGGCTGGGGGTTTCAGACTACAATGAGCAGTTCTTC. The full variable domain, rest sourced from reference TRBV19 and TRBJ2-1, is DGGITQSPKYLFRKEGQNVTLSCEQNLNHDAMYWYRQDPGQGLRLIYYSQIVNDFQKGDIAEGYSVSREKKESFPLTVTSAQKNPTAFYLCASSKGTRLGVSDYNEQFFGPGTRLTVL.